These 4 T cell receptor beta chains were all obtained from the same sample, sequenced in a study of CD8+CD57+ T cells in acquired aplastic anemia. According to the study, genomic DNA was the template for TCR beta VDJ and CDR3 profiling. MiXCR, run by TCRdb on the reads, gives a single entry per CDR3 protein. Altogether some 220,000 distinct CDR3 sequences are present, around 32% being singletons, with the ten largest covering roughly 1.1%. The specimen sequenced was sorted CD4+, CD8+, or CD8+CD57+ T cells (not recorded which) from PBMCs. The receptors stem from a human donor in good health, serving as a control.

This clonotype occurred many times. The chain joins TRBV20-1 to TRBJ1-2, with D possibly being TRBD1 (5 bases). The germline V gene has CDR1 DFQATT and CDR2 SNEGSKA (reference sequence). This CDR3 region has 13 residues. The germline V and J ends were trimmed by 6 bases and 3 bases, with 14 bases remaining between them. CDR3 protein: CSAQGGWDYGYTF. CDR3 DNA sequence: TGCAGTGCCCAGGGTGGATGGGACTATGGCTACACCTTC.

Concerning this clonotype itself: A single base separates this from a much larger clone, so it may be a read error. The chain links TRBV6-1 to TRBJ1-6, with 7 bases identical to TRBD1. The junction had 4 bases not matched to a gene; V was cut back by 6 bases and J by 8 bases. CDR1 and CDR2 from the germline V gene are MNHNS and SASEGT. CDR3 size: 13 residues. The CDR3 loop is CASRGTDDSPLHF. The CDR3 bases are TGTGCCAGCAGAGGGACAGATGATTCACCCCTCCACTTT.

The V gene is TRBV3-1, the J gene TRBJ1-2; D is uncertain. V lost 2 bases, J lost 5 bases, and 9 bases lay in between. The CDR3 totals 13 residues. Germline lookup yields CDR1 LGHDT and CDR2 YNNKEL (reference sequence). CDR3 residues: CASSQYQEYGYTF. The CDR3 DNA is TGTGCCAGCAGCCAATATCAAGAATATGGCTACACCTTC.

This clonotype was counted at least ten times. The chain has TRBV5-8 and TRBJ2-5; D is ambiguous. Trimming removed 4 bases from V and 0 bases from J, with 7 bases in between. This CDR3 is built from 13 residues. CDR1 is SGHTS and CDR2 is YDEGEE in the germline V gene. Here the CDR3 DNA reads TGTGCCAGCAGCGGTTCGTACCAAGAGACCCAGTACTTC. It specifies CASSGSYQETQYF. The full variable domain, its missing parts supplied by reference TRBV5-8 and TRBJ2-5, is EAGVTQSPTHLIKTRGQQATLRCSPISGHTSVYWYQQALGLGLQFLLWYDEGEERNRGNFPPRFSGRQFPNYSSELNVNALELEDSALYLCASSGSYQETQYFGPGTRLLVL.